The source of this TCR beta chain is a study of Tregs in tolerant kidney transplant recipients. Broader study findings: In tolerant patients, donor-specific Tregs outgrew total Tregs, suggesting antigen-driven expansion. This study did not directly address biological reproducibility.

In regard to this clone: Its specificity is unknown. The CDR3 goes on 3 residues after the read ends, and that part is filled in from the germline J gene.

Data came from immunoSEQ multiplex PCR; TCRdb stores just in-frame clones and leaves some out. Its listing shows tens of thousands of clones. The CDR3 has 14 amino acids. V was cut by 0 bases and J by 4 bases, with 10 bases left in between. Per the germline V gene, CDR1 is SGHVS and CDR2 is FNYEAQ. The J gene is TRBJ2-7, the V gene TRBV7-6, with D maybe TRBD1 (5 bases). The sequencing used CD8+ T cells from blood, collected before the transplant. This TCR came from a human donor who received a combined kidney and bone marrow transplant. This CDR3 is CASSLAPRVYEQYF. The sequenced CDR3 bases are TGTGCCAGCAGCTTAGCCCCCAGGGTTTACGAG.